The clone carrying this TCR beta chain occurred once. Its target is unknown. Different DNA sequences within this sample yield the same CDR3. This sample stems from a study of shared clonotypes between healthy human individuals. Findings and limits, study-wide: Around 5.3% of naive CD4 clonotypes were shared across four donors.

The J segment lost 0 bases and the V segment lost 5 bases, leaving 4 bases of the junction unmatched. Germline V lookup: CDR1 SGHTA, CDR2 FQGNSA. The CDR3 covers 14 residues. Some clones are missing from TCRdb's copy, which holds only in-frame ones; the method was immunoSEQ multiplex PCR. The data hold over a million clones, with 75% to 85% observed a single time. This clonotype was obtained from a man younger than 35 in good health. Some clones in this sample may be carry-over from other donors' samples. The chain joins TRBV7-2 to TRBJ2-7, with 7 bases identical to TRBD1. Input material: memory CD4+ T cells from PBMCs. Subset indicated: CD45RA-negative fraction. The DNA for the CDR3 is TGTGCCAGCAGCCCAGACAGGGTCTCCTACGAGCAGTACTTC. It translates to CASSPDRVSYEQYF.